Presented here are 4 T cell receptor beta chains from one specimen sequenced in a study of beta chain features in type 1 diabetes. Isolated RNA was reverse transcribed in full, so expressed TCRB transcripts were sequenced. TCRdb keeps only in-frame clones here, not all; method: immunoSEQ multiplex PCR. The sample includes over 350,000 clones, about 16% of them seen just once. Sequenced material: naive CD4+ T cells from blood. The receptor source for this set is a woman younger than 30 in good health.

The rearrangement uses TRBV7-9 and TRBJ1-2, with 7 positions matching TRBD1. The CDR3 runs 15 residues. Germline V CDR1 and CDR2: SEHNR, FQNEAQ (reference sequence). V gave up 3 bases and J gave up 4 bases; unmatched junction bases: 8. The CDR3 reads CASSFRWTGPYGYTF. The CDR3 bases are TGTGCCAGCAGCTTTAGATGGACAGGCCCCTATGGCTACACCTTC.

This clone turned up a few times. The rearrangement links TRBV7-9 to TRBJ2-5; 11 nucleotides agree with TRBD1. The CDR3 totals 14 residues. CDR1 and CDR2 from the germline V gene are SEHNR and FQNEAQ (reference sequence). Trimming cost V 6 bases and J 9 bases; bases outside gene matches: 9. This chain's CDR3 is CASSFSGTGGSQYF. The DNA for the CDR3 is TGTGCCAGCAGTTTCTCCGGGACAGGGGGTTCCCAGTACTTC.

Only a few counts were recorded for this clone. The CDR3 sequence: CASSLEWDRATDTQYF. In DNA form, the CDR3 reads TGCGCCAGCAGCTTGGAGTGGGACAGGGCAACAGATACGCAGTATTTT. The chain couples TRBV5-1 to TRBJ2-3; 9 bases line up with TRBD1. CDR3 length: 16 amino acids. Germline lookup yields CDR1 SGHRS and CDR2 YFSETQ. V shed 0 bases and J 3 bases; nucleotides not matched to a gene: 5.

The chain links TRBV15 to TRBJ1-1; TRBD1 aligns across 7 bases. After removal of 5 bases from V and 1 base from J, the junction contained 4 bases not matched to a gene. Germline CDR1 reads LNHNV; CDR2 reads YYDKDF (reference sequence). The CDR3 has 14 amino acids. CDR3 DNA sequence: TGTGCCACCAGCCCAGGGGGGACGAACACTGAAGCTTTCTTT. Protein: CATSPGGTNTEAFF.